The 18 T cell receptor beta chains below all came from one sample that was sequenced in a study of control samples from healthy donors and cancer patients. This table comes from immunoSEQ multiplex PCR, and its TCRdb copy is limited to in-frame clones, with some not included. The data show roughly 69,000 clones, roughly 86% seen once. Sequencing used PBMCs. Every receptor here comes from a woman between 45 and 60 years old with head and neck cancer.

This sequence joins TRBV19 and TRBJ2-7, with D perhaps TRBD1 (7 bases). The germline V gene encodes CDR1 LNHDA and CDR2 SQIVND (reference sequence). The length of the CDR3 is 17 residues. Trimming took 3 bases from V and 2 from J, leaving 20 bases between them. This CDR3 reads CASSIEAGQKKPYEQYF. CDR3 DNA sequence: TGTGCCAGTAGTATTGAGGCGGGACAGAAGAAACCCTACGAGCAGTACTTC.

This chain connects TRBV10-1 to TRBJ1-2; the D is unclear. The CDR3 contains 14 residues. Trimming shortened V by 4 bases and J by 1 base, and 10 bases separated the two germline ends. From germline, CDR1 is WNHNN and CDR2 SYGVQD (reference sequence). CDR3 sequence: CASSVRRVNYGYTF. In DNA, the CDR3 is TGCGCCAGCAGTGTCAGACGGGTTAACTATGGCTACACCTTC.

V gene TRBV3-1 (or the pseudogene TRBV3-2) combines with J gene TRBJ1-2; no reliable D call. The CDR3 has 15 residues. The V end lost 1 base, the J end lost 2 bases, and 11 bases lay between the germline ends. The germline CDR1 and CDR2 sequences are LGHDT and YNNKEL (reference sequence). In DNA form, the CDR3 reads TGTGCCAGCAGCCAAGCGTCGGGAAGGAACTATGGCTACACCTTC. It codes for CASSQASGRNYGYTF.

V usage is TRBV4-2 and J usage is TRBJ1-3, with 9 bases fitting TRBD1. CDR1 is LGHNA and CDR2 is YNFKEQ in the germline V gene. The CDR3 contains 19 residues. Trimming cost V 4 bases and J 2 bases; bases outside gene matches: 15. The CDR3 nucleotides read TGTGCCAGCAGCCGCCGAGGACAGGGGAAAGGAGAACCTGGAAACACCATATATTTT. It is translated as CASSRRGQGKGEPGNTIYF.

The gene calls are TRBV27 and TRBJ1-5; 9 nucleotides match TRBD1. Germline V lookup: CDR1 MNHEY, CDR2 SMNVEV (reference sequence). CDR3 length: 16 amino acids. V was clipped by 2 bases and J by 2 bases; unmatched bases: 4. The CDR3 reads CASSLGGQGRNQPQHF. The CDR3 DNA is TGTGCCAGCAGTTTAGGAGGACAGGGGCGCAATCAGCCCCAGCATTTT.

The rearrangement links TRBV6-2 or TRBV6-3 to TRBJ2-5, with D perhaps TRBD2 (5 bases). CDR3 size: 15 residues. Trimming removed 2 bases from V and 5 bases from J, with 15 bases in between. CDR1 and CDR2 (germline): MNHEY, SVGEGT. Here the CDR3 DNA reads TGTGCCAGCAGTTACACTAGAGAGGGTTCGGAGACCCAGTACTTC. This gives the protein CASSYTREGSETQYF.

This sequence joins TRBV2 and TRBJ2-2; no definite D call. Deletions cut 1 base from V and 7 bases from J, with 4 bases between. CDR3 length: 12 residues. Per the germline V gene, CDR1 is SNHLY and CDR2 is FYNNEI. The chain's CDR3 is CASSEGVGELFF. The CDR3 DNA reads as TGTGCCAGCAGTGAAGGGGTCGGGGAGCTGTTTTTT.

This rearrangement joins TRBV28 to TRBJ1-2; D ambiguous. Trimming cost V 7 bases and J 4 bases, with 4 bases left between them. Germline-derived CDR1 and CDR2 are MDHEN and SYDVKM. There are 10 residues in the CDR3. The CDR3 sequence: CASTFYGYTF. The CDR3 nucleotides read TGTGCCAGCACCTTCTATGGCTACACCTTC.

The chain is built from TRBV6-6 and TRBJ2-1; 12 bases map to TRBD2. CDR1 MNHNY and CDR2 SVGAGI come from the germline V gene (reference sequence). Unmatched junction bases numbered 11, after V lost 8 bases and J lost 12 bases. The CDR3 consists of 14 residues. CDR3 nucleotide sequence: TGTGCCAGCCAACCCCCTAGCGGGGGGGCGTCGCAGTTCTTC. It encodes CASQPPSGGASQFF.

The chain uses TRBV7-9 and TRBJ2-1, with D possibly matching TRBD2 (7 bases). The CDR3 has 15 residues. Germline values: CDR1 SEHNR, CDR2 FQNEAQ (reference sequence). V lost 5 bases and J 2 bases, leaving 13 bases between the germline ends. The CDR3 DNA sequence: TGTGCCAGCAGCGTCAAAGGGGGGGCCTACAATGAGCAGTTCTTC. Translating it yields CASSVKGGAYNEQFF.

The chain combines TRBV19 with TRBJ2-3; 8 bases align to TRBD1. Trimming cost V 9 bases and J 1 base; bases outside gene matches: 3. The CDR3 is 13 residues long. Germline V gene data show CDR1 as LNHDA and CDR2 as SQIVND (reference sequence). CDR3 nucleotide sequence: TGTGCCAGCTCGGACAGGGGCACAGATACGCAGTATTTT. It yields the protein CASSDRGTDTQYF.

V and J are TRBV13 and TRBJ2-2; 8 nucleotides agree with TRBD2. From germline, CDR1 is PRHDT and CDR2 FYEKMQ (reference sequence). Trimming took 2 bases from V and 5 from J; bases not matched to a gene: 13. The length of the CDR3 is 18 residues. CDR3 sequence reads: CASSLRVGGLASTGELFF. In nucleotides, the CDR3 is TGTGCCAGCAGCTTACGGGTCGGAGGACTAGCCTCGACCGGGGAGCTGTTTTTT.

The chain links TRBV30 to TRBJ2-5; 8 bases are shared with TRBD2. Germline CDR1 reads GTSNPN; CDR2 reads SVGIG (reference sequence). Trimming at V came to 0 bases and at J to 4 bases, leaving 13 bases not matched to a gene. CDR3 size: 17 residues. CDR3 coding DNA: TGTGCCTGGAGTGTCCCAAGCGGGGGATTCCTGAGAGAGACCCAGTACTTC. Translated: CAWSVPSGGFLRETQYF.

CDR3 amino acids: CASSQDQARMREQYF. As DNA, the CDR3 is TGTGCCAGCAGCCAAGATCAGGCCAGGATGCGGGAGCAGTACTTC. The rearrangement uses TRBV14 and TRBJ2-7, with D uncertain. Germline lookup yields CDR1 SGHDN and CDR2 FVKESK. Trimming removed 0 bases from V and 7 bases from J, with 16 bases in between. This CDR3 region has 15 residues.

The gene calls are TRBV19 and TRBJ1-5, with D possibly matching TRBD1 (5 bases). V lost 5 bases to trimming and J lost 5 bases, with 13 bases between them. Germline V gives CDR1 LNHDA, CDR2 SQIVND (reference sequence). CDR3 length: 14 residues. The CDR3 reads CASSPDSIHQPQHF. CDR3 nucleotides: TGTGCCAGTAGTCCCGACAGTATTCATCAGCCCCAGCATTTT.

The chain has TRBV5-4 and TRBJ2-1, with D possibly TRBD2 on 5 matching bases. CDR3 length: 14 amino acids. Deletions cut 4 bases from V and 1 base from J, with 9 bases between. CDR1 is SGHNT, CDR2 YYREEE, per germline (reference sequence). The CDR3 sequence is CASSMDLSYNEQFF. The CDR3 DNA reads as TGTGCCAGCAGCATGGACTTGTCCTACAATGAGCAGTTCTTC.

This chain's CDR3 is CASSGKRGGTGPNSPLHF. Written as DNA, the CDR3 is TGTGCCAGCAGTGGCAAAAGAGGAGGGACAGGACCGAATTCACCCCTCCACTTT. The rearrangement joins TRBV6-1 to TRBJ1-6; 8 nucleotides match TRBD1. CDR3 length equals 18 residues. Germline V lookup: CDR1 MNHNS, CDR2 SASEGT. Germline trimming cut 4 bases from V and 7 bases from J; bases unmatched to any gene: 15.

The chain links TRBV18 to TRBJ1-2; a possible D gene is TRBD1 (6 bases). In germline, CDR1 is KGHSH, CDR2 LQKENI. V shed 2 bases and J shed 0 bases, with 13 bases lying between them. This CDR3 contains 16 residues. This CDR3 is CASSPADSTPNYGYTF. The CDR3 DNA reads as TGTGCCAGCTCACCAGCGGACAGCACCCCTAACTATGGCTACACCTTC.